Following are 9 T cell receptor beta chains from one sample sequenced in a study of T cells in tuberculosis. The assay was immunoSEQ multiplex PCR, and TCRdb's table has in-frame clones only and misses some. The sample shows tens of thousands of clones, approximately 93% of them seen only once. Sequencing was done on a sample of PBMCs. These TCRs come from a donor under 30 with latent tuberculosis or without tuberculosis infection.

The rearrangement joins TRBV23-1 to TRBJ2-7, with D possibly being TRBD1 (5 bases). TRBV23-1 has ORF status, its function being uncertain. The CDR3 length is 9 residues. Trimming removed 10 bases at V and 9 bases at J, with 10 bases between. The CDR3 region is CATGHGQYF. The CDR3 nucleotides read TGCGCCACAGGGCACGGGCAGTACTTC.

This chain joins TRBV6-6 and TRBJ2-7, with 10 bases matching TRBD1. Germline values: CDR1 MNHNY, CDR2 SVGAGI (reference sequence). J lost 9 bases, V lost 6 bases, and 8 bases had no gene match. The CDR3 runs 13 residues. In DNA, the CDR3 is TGTGCCAGCAGCCCTAGGACAGGGGGAGGGCAGTACTTC. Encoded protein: CASSPRTGGGQYF.

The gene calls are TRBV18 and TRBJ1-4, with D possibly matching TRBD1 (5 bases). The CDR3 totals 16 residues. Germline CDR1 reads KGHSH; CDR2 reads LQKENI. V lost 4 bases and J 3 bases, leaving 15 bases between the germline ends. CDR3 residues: CASSRLEQAPNEKLFF. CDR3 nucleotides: TGTGCCAGCTCACGACTCGAACAGGCACCTAATGAAAAACTGTTTTTT.

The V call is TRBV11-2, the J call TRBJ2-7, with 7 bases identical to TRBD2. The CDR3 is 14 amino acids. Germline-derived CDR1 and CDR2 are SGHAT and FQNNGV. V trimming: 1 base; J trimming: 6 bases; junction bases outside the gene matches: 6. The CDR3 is CASSLGLARGEQYF. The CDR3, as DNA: TGTGCCAGCAGCTTAGGACTAGCCCGAGGCGAGCAGTACTTC.

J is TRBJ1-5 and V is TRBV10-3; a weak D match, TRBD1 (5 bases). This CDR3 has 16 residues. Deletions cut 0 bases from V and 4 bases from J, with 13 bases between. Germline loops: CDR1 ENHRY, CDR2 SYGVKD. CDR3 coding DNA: TGTGCCATCAGTGAGTCGAGGCGGGGGAGTAATCAGCCCCAGCATTTT. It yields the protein CAISESRRGSNQPQHF.

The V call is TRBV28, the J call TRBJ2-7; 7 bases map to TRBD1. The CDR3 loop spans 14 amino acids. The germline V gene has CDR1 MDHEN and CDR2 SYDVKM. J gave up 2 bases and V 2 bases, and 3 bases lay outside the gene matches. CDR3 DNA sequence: TGTGCCAGCAGTTTACCACAGGGGACCTACGAGCAGTACTTC. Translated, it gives CASSLPQGTYEQYF.

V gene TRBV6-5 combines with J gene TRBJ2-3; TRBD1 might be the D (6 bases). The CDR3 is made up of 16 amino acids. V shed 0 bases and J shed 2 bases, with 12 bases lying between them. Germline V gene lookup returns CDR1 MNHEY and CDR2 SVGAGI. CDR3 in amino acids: CASSYSMGTNTDTQYF. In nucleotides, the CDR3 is TGTGCCAGCAGTTACTCGATGGGGACAAACACAGATACGCAGTATTTT.

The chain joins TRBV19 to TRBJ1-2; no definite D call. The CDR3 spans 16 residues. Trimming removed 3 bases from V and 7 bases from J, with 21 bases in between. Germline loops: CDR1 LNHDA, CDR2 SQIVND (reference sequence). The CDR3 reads CASSIWARASTSGYTF. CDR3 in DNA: TGTGCCAGTAGTATTTGGGCGAGGGCATCCACAAGTGGCTACACCTTC.

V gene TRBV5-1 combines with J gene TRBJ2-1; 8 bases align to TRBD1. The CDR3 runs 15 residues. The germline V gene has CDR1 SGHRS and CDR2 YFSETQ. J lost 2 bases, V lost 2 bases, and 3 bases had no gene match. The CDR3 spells CASSLGTGTYNEQFF. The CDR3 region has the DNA TGCGCCAGCAGCTTAGGGACAGGAACCTACAATGAGCAGTTCTTC. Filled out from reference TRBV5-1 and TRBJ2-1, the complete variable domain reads KAGVTQTPRYLIKTRGQQVTLSCSPISGHRSVSWYQQTPGQGLQFLFEYFSETQRNKGNFPGRFSGRQFSNSRSEMNVSTLELGDSALYLCASSLGTGTYNEQFFGPGTRLTVL.